Each of the 19 T cell receptor beta chains below was sequenced from the same sample in a study of T-cell reconstitution after alpha-beta-depleted transplantation in children. Unique molecular identifiers were built into the TCRbeta library. TCRdb fed the PCR reads into MiXCR, producing one record per CDR3 protein. The sample consists of hundreds of thousands of distinct CDR3 sequences, around 13% of them appearing once. The source material was PBMCs, sampled before TCRalphabeta/CD19-depleted stem cell transplant. These receptors came from a girl aged 2 to 10 with congenital amegakaryocytic thrombocytopenia, due to receive a stem cell transplant.

This clonotype was detected only a few times. The chain couples TRBV5-1 to TRBJ2-2, with 11 bases aligning to TRBD2. The CDR3 is 19 amino acids. Germline V gene sequence: CDR1 SGHRS, CDR2 YFSETQ. After removal of 3 bases from V and 3 bases from J, the junction contained 13 bases not matched to a gene. CDR3 coding DNA: TGCGCCAGCAGCTGGCCCCCGGGCCTAGCGGGAGGAGACACCGGGGAGCTGTTTTTT. It yields the protein CASSWPPGLAGGDTGELFF.

This chain connects TRBV29-1 to TRBJ2-7, with 8 nucleotides matching TRBD1. Trimming took 6 bases from V and 3 from J; bases not matched to a gene: 7. The CDR3 runs to 13 residues. From germline, CDR1 is SQVTM and CDR2 ANQGSEA. For the CDR3, the DNA is TGCAGCGTCGGACAGGGCCTTCACTACGAGCAGTACTTC. Translated, it gives CSVGQGLHYEQYF.

The chain is built from TRBV7-9 and TRBJ2-5, with TRBD2 matching over 9 bases. The CDR3 is made up of 17 amino acids. V shed 3 bases, J shed 3 bases, and the junction held 11 bases outside the gene matches. The V gene's germline CDR1 is SEHNR and CDR2 FQNEAQ (reference sequence). The CDR3 loop reads CASSFRLAGSEEETQYF. CDR3 DNA: TGTGCCAGCAGCTTTCGGCTAGCGGGAAGTGAGGAAGAGACCCAGTACTTC.

This clonotype was counted a few times. The CDR3 protein is CASSPVSSGSGNEQFF. The CDR3 nucleotides are TGTGCCAGCAGCCCCGTCTCCAGCGGGAGCGGCAATGAGCAGTTCTTC. This chain uses TRBV7-9 with TRBJ2-1; TRBD2 aligns across 8 bases. The CDR3 runs to 16 residues. The ends lost 5 bases at V and 6 bases at J; junction bases unmatched: 12. Germline CDR1 SEHNR, CDR2 FQNEAQ (reference sequence). The whole variable domain, remainder taken from reference TRBV7-9 and TRBJ2-1, is DTGVSQNPRHKITKRGQNVTFRCDPISEHNRLYWYRQTLGQGPEFLTYFQNEAQLEKSRLLSDRFSAERPKGSFSTLEIQRTEQGDSAMYLCASSPVSSGSGNEQFFGPGTRLTVL.

The CDR3, as DNA: TGCGCCAGCAGCTTGGTGTCGGGACACTACGAGCAGTACTTC. It specifies CASSLVSGHYEQYF. This chain joins TRBV5-1 and TRBJ2-7, with D perhaps matching TRBD1 (6 bases). Germline CDR1 and CDR2: SGHRS and YFSETQ. The V end lost 0 bases, the J end lost 3 bases, and 10 bases lay between the germline ends. The CDR3 length is 14 residues.

This clonotype was counted ten times or more. This chain connects TRBV29-1 to TRBJ2-4; either TRBD1 or TRBD2 may fit D (5 bases each). The length of the CDR3 is 13 residues. Trimming took off 3 bases at V and 1 base at J, with 7 bases between the two ends. CDR1 and CDR2 from the germline V gene are SQVTM and ANQGSEA. CDR3 residues: CSVEGVAKNIQYF. In DNA form, the CDR3 reads TGCAGCGTTGAGGGGGTGGCCAAAAACATTCAGTACTTC.

This clonotype was recorded at least ten times. The chain uses TRBV6-5 and TRBJ2-2; the D is unclear. This CDR3 has 14 amino acids. V was shortened by 4 bases and J by 4 bases, with 10 bases between the two germline ends. CDR1 and CDR2 (germline): MNHEY, SVGAGI. The CDR3 spells CASSWGTPTGELFF. CDR3 in DNA: TGTGCCAGCAGTTGGGGAACTCCCACCGGGGAGCTGTTTTTT.

For the CDR3, the DNA is TGTGCCAGCAGCCCGGGGATTGTTGGGGATACGCAGTATTTT. It translates to CASSPGIVGDTQYF. The chain is built from TRBV27 and TRBJ2-3, with a possible D match to TRBD2 (5 bases). The V end lost 6 bases, the J end lost 6 bases, and 16 bases lay between the germline ends. The CDR3 runs to 14 residues. CDR1 MNHEY and CDR2 SMNVEV come from the germline V gene (reference sequence).

J is TRBJ2-7 and V is TRBV20-1; maybe TRBD2 (5 bases). This CDR3 spans 13 amino acids. Trimming removed 4 bases at V and 2 bases at J, with 12 bases between. The V gene's germline CDR1 is DFQATT and CDR2 SNEGSKA (reference sequence). The CDR3 DNA is TGCAGTGCTACAGGACTTGCGGCCTACGAGCAGTACTTC. Translated: CSATGLAAYEQYF.

In this sample, this clonotype turned up a few times. The chain recombines TRBV7-2 with TRBJ2-3, with 11 positions matching TRBD2. The CDR3 totals 15 residues. The V gene's germline CDR1 is SGHTA and CDR2 FQGNSA. The V gene end was trimmed by 8 bases and the J gene end by 4 bases; junction bases not matched to a gene: 8. The CDR3 reads CASAILAGASDTQYF. In DNA, the CDR3 is TGTGCCAGCGCGATACTAGCGGGAGCTTCAGATACGCAGTATTTT.

Only a few counts were recorded for this clonotype. CDR3 in DNA: TGCGCCAGCAGCCGGGCGGGTGGCGATTCACCCCTCCACTTT. Translation gives CASSRAGGDSPLHF. This chain joins TRBV5-1 and TRBJ1-6; D uncertain. CDR3 size: 14 residues. Germline CDR1 is SGHRS and CDR2 is YFSETQ. Trimming removed 4 bases from V and 8 bases from J, with 13 bases in between.

About this clonotype: A much more abundant neighbour one base away suggests this may be a read error. The missing conserved phenylalanine or tryptophan at the end of this CDR3 makes a read error likely. V usage is TRBV5-1 and J usage is TRBJ2-2; D remains unclear. Germline CDR1 reads SGHRS; CDR2 reads YFSETQ. CDR3 length equals 12 residues. The V and J ends lost 7 bases and 2 bases respectively, with 6 bases between them. CDR3 sequence reads: CASEFNTGELFS. The CDR3, as DNA: TGCGCCAGCGAATTCAACACCGGGGAGCTGTTTTCT.

There are many counts of this clonotype. The gene calls are TRBV7-2 and TRBJ2-7; possibly TRBD1 or TRBD2 for D (6 bases each). Looked up from germline, CDR1 is SGHTA and CDR2 is FQGNSA. The length of the CDR3 is 15 residues. The germline V and J ends were trimmed by 1 base and 5 bases, with 15 bases remaining between them. The CDR3 sequence is CASSLGGDNNNEQYF. The CDR3, as DNA: TGTGCCAGCAGCTTAGGGGGGGACAACAATAACGAGCAGTACTTC.

In this sample, this clonotype turned up many times. The chain joins TRBV20-1 to TRBJ2-1, with D maybe TRBD2 (6 bases). The CDR3 contains 16 residues. V lost 0 bases and J lost 1, with 13 bases in between. Germline assignment: CDR1 DFQATT and CDR2 SNEGSKA (reference sequence). In DNA form, the CDR3 reads TGCAGTGCTAGAGAAGGGCGGGATAAGTCCTACAATGAGCAGTTCTTC. This sequence encodes CSAREGRDKSYNEQFF.

This clonotype was counted only a few times. V usage is TRBV6-2 or TRBV6-3 and J usage is TRBJ2-7; 10 bases align to TRBD1. V lost 6 bases to trimming and J lost 3 bases; unmatched junction nucleotides: 20. In germline, CDR1 is MNHEY, CDR2 SVGEGT. The CDR3 runs 19 residues. CDR3 DNA sequence: TGTGCCAGCAGCCACCATCGGGACAGGGGACCTACATTGCTCTACGAGCAGTACTTC. This translates into CASSHHRDRGPTLLYEQYF.

The chain couples TRBV7-2 to TRBJ2-7; D is perhaps TRBD2 (5 bases). The length of the CDR3 is 15 residues. From germline, CDR1 is SGHTA and CDR2 FQGNSA. Deletions cut 2 bases from V and 2 bases from J, with 13 bases between. CDR3 loop: CASSLRSGLTYEQYF. Written as DNA, the CDR3 is TGTGCCAGCAGCTTAAGAAGCGGCCTTACCTACGAGCAGTACTTC.

This clonotype showed up just a few times. This chain's CDR3 is CASSGLADTTATDTQYF. The CDR3 bases are TGTGCCAGCAGCGGACTAGCGGACACAACTGCCACAGATACGCAGTATTTT. The V gene is TRBV28, the J gene TRBJ2-3, with TRBD2 matching 10 bases. Trimming removed 6 bases from V and 2 bases from J; junction bases left unmatched: 11. The CDR3 loop spans 17 amino acids. The V gene's germline CDR1 is MDHEN and CDR2 SYDVKM.

The chain is built from TRBV6-5 and TRBJ1-1; D is undetermined. Looked up from germline, CDR1 is MNHEY and CDR2 is SVGAGI. This CDR3 contains 14 residues. The V end was cut by 3 bases, the J end by 1 base, with 9 bases between. CDR3 region: CASSYVDPNTEAFF. CDR3 coding DNA: TGTGCCAGCAGTTATGTGGACCCGAACACTGAAGCTTTCTTT.

The chain recombines TRBV30 with TRBJ1-5, with 8 bases lining up with TRBD1. V dropped 3 bases and J dropped 6; count of bases not matched to a gene: 10. CDR1 GTSNPN and CDR2 SVGIG come from the germline V gene (reference sequence). The CDR3 covers 15 residues. The CDR3 DNA follows: TGTGCCTGGAGGCATACAGGGGGTCGGGGTCAGCCCCAGCATTTT. This translates into CAWRHTGGRGQPQHF.